One sample yielded the 16 T cell receptor beta chains listed below, sequenced in a study of Graves' ophthalmopathy and Graves' hyperthyroidism. RNA transcripts were the template, and TCR beta CDR3 regions were amplified from them. Second-round multiplex PCR came after first-round RT-PCR with HTBI primers. TCRdb recomputed calls from the multiplex PCR reads with MiXCR, one row per CDR3 protein. The sample holds about 210,000 distinct CDR3 sequences, roughly 27% seen once. The material sequenced was peripheral blood. These TCRs come from a man between 50 and 59 years old with Graves' ophthalmopathy.

In its sample, this clonotype was seen many times. The rearrangement joins TRBV29-1 to TRBJ2-7; 7 positions agree with TRBD1. Germline CDR1 is SQVTM and CDR2 is ANQGSEA. Losses at the gene ends were 5 bases for V and 2 bases for J; bases not matched to a gene: 3. This CDR3 has 12 amino acids. In nucleotides, the CDR3 is TGCAGCGTTTCGGGACAGACCTACGAGCAGTACTTC. Translated: CSVSGQTYEQYF.

In its sample, this clonotype was seen many times. This rearrangement joins TRBV2 to TRBJ2-7, with 7 bases identical to TRBD2. CDR1 and CDR2 (germline): SNHLY, FYNNEI. The length of the CDR3 is 13 residues. Trimming at V came to 8 bases and at J to 3 bases, leaving 7 bases not matched to a gene. CDR3 bases: TGTGCCAGCTTGGGCACTAGCGACTACGAGCAGTACTTC. The encoded protein is CASLGTSDYEQYF. The whole variable domain, remainder taken from reference TRBV2 and TRBJ2-7, is EPEVTQTPSHQVTQMGQEVILRCVPISNHLYFYWYRQILGQKVEFLVSFYNNEISEKSEIFDDQFSVERPDGSNFTLKIRSTKLEDSAMYFCASLGTSDYEQYFGPGTRLTVT.

Ten or more counts support this clonotype. This chain joins TRBV6-1 and TRBJ1-3, with unresolved D. Between the trimmed V and J ends, which lost 3 bases and 0 bases, there was a span of 9 bases. The CDR3 contains 15 residues. The germline V gene encodes CDR1 MNHNS and CDR2 SASEGT. The CDR3 bases are TGTGCCAGCAGTGACGGACGCAGCTCTGGAAACACCATATATTTT. Translation: CASSDGRSSGNTIYF.

This clonotype came up many times. This chain connects TRBV7-3 to TRBJ1-5, with D possibly matching TRBD1 (6 bases). Trimming shortened V by 3 bases and J by 7 bases, and 16 bases separated the two germline ends. The CDR3 contains 15 residues. CDR1 is SGHTA and CDR2 is FQGTGA in the germline V gene. The CDR3 loop is CASSLTRQGNQPQHF. In nucleotides, the CDR3 is TGTGCCAGCAGCTTGACTCGGCAGGGGAACCAGCCCCAGCATTTT.

V is TRBV19 and J is TRBJ1-2; 9 bases align to TRBD1. CDR3 length: 13 residues. The trim removed 4 bases at V and 7 bases at J, leaving 4 bases unmatched. Germline V gives CDR1 LNHDA, CDR2 SQIVND (reference sequence). CDR3 protein: CASSTTGGFGYTF. The CDR3 DNA reads as TGTGCCAGTAGTACTACAGGGGGCTTTGGCTACACCTTC.

This clonotype has a count of ten or more. The genes are TRBV30 and TRBJ2-5; no firm D call. This CDR3 region has 13 residues. Germline-derived CDR1 and CDR2 are GTSNPN and SVGIG (reference sequence). Trimming left V 0 bases short and J 2 bases short, with 7 bases between. CDR3 sequence reads: CAWSVGIQETQYF. The CDR3 DNA follows: TGTGCCTGGAGTGTAGGCATACAAGAGACCCAGTACTTC. Filled out from reference TRBV30 and TRBJ2-5, the complete variable domain reads SQTIHQWPATLVQPVGSPLSLECTVEGTSNPNLYWYRQAAGRGLQLLFYSVGIGQISSEVPQNLSASRPQDRQFILSSKKLLLSDSGFYLCAWSVGIQETQYFGPGTRLLVL.

This clonotype was detected ten times or more. J is TRBJ2-2 and V is TRBV11-1; 11 nucleotides line up with TRBD1. With 1 base clipped from V and 5 bases from J, the junction kept 12 bases outside the gene matches. The CDR3 spans 19 residues. The germline V gene encodes CDR1 SGHAT and CDR2 FQDESV (reference sequence). CDR3 sequence reads: CASSLGGTGGRSRTGELFF. As DNA, the CDR3 is TGTGCCAGCAGCTTAGGCGGGACAGGGGGTCGGTCTCGGACCGGGGAGCTGTTTTTT.

This clonotype was seen many times. This chain links TRBV20-1 with TRBJ2-7; D is unresolved. This CDR3 is 13 amino acids long. Trimming stripped 3 bases from V and 3 bases from J, with 12 bases between. From germline, CDR1 is DFQATT and CDR2 SNEGSKA (reference sequence). The CDR3 is CSASRPDFYEQYF. The CDR3 coding sequence is TGCAGTGCTAGTAGGCCCGACTTCTACGAGCAGTACTTC.

This clonotype was counted many times. This sequence joins TRBV20-1 and TRBJ2-3; 11 positions match TRBD2. This CDR3 has 15 amino acids. The germline gives CDR1 DFQATT, CDR2 SNEGSKA (reference sequence). V was pared by 1 base and J by 5 bases, with 5 bases of the junction left unmatched. As DNA, the CDR3 is TGCAGTGCTAGAGGACTAGCGGGACAGCAAGATACGCAGTATTTT. This translates into CSARGLAGQQDTQYF.

This clonotype was seen ten or more times. The chain combines TRBV12-3 or TRBV12-4 with TRBJ2-5; D is unresolved. V lost 5 bases to trimming and J lost 4 bases, with 14 bases between them. The CDR3 has 14 amino acids. Written as DNA, the CDR3 is TGTGCCAGCAGTCAATCCCAAGCACGAGAGACCCAGTACTTC. Encoded protein: CASSQSQARETQYF.

This clonotype was seen many times. CDR3 region: CASSRDQTYEQYF. CDR3 sequence (DNA): TGTGCCAGCAGCCGGGACCAGACCTACGAGCAGTACTTC. This chain uses TRBV2 with TRBJ2-7; D could derive from TRBD1 or TRBD2 (5 bases each). The CDR3 sequence is 13 residues long. Germline V gene data show CDR1 as SNHLY and CDR2 as FYNNEI. Trimming shortened V by 6 bases and J by 2 bases, and 11 bases separated the two germline ends.

This clonotype was recorded many times. This sequence joins TRBV24-1 and TRBJ1-2; the D gene is possibly TRBD1 (5 bases). Looked up from germline, CDR1 is KGHDR and CDR2 is SFDVKD. Trimming pared 7 bases from V and 6 bases from J, leaving 8 bases between. This CDR3 spans 11 amino acids. In DNA form, the CDR3 reads TGTGCCACCAGGGGGGAAGATGGCTACACCTTC. Translated: CATRGEDGYTF.

This clonotype occurred many times. The CDR3 bases are TGTGCCAGCAGTGCGATAGGGGGAGAGCAGTACTTC. This translates into CASSAIGGEQYF. This chain joins TRBV2 and TRBJ2-7; D may be TRBD1 (6 bases). Between the trimmed V and J ends, which lost 4 bases and 7 bases, there was a span of 11 bases. Germline loops: CDR1 SNHLY, CDR2 FYNNEI. The CDR3 spans 12 residues.

This clonotype was seen repeatedly, ten times or more. The J gene is TRBJ2-7, the V gene TRBV14; D ambiguous. The CDR3 covers 12 residues. V lost 4 bases, J lost 5 bases, and 9 bases lay in between. CDR1 and CDR2 (germline): SGHDN, FVKESK. This chain's CDR3 is CASSPSQHEQYF. CDR3 DNA sequence: TGTGCCAGCAGCCCCTCCCAACACGAGCAGTACTTC. Using reference TRBV14 and TRBJ2-7 for the parts outside the CDR3, the full variable domain is EAGVTQFPSHSVIEKGQTVTLRCDPISGHDNLYWYRRVMGKEIKFLLHFVKESKQDESGMPNNRFLAERTGGTYSTLKVQPAELEDSGVYFCASSPSQHEQYFGPGTRLTVT.

This clonotype occurred many times. This chain links TRBV29-1 with TRBJ1-1; D remains ambiguous. The CDR3 contains 17 residues. The germline V gene has CDR1 SQVTM and CDR2 ANQGSEA. V lost 6 bases and J lost 2, with 25 bases in between. The CDR3 region is CSVLLSLFPAGNTEAFF. CDR3 bases: TGCAGCGTCCTTTTGTCCCTATTTCCCGCGGGAAACACTGAAGCTTTCTTT.

The DNA for the CDR3 is TGTGCCAGCAGCTTATCGGGTGACTTTTCAAGCTCTGGAAACACCATATATTTT. Encoded protein: CASSLSGDFSSSGNTIYF. The chain joins TRBV7-2 to TRBJ1-3, with no clear D. CDR1 is SGHTA and CDR2 is FQGNSA in the germline V gene. Trimming shortened V by 2 bases and J by 0 bases, and 17 bases separated the two germline ends. CDR3 length: 18 residues.